These 8 T cell receptor beta chains were all obtained from the same sample, sequenced in a study of blood T cell repertoires in COVID-19. Here immunoSEQ multiplex PCR was the method, and the copy in TCRdb shows in-frame clones only, minus some. The table has some 25,000 clones, 90% seen once. The sequenced material came from peripheral blood. Receptors were obtained from a man between 70 and 80 years old with acute or convalescent COVID-19.

The gene calls are TRBV4-3 and TRBJ1-4; a possible D gene is TRBD1 (6 bases). This CDR3 comprises 17 residues. V was pared by 0 bases and J by 5 bases, with 16 bases between. Per germline, CDR1 LGHNA and CDR2 YSLEER. CDR3 DNA sequence: TGCGCCAGCAGCCAAGATCCCCCACAGGGCCTAAATGAAAAACTGTTTTTT. Protein: CASSQDPPQGLNEKLFF.

This clone was seen only a few times. The rearrangement links TRBV15 to TRBJ2-3; 9 nucleotides agree with TRBD2. Germline V lookup: CDR1 LNHNV, CDR2 YYDKDF (reference sequence). The V and J ends lost 4 bases and 0 bases, in that order; junction bases with no gene match: 2. The CDR3 has 15 residues. DNA for the CDR3: TGTGCCACCAGCATGACTAGCGGTAGCACAGATACGCAGTATTTT. It yields the protein CATSMTSGSTDTQYF.

The CDR3, as DNA: TGCGCCAGCAGGAAGCAAACAGGACAGCTCCCTTACGAGCAGTACTTC. Translating it yields CASRKQTGQLPYEQYF. The chain combines TRBV10-1 with TRBJ2-7; D is possibly TRBD1 (6 bases). CDR3 length: 16 residues. The V gene's germline CDR1 is WNHNN and CDR2 SYGVQD (reference sequence). V dropped 6 bases and J dropped 4 bases, with 22 bases sitting between them.

The chain carries TRBV7-9 and TRBJ1-2; 10 nucleotides match TRBD1. Germline trimming cut 7 bases from V and 6 bases from J; bases unmatched to any gene: 8. Germline V gene sequence: CDR1 SEHNR, CDR2 FQNEAQ (reference sequence). CDR3 length: 14 amino acids. For the CDR3, the DNA is TGTGCCAGCATGGGGACAGGGGTGGGGAATGGCTACACCTTC. Translated: CASMGTGVGNGYTF.

This clone was seen a single time. The chain links TRBV15 to TRBJ1-1, with D perhaps matching TRBD1 (6 bases). This CDR3 has 13 residues. Between the trimmed V and J ends, which lost 5 bases and 5 bases, there was a span of 12 bases. Germline CDR1 reads LNHNV; CDR2 reads YYDKDF (reference sequence). The CDR3: CATSGQTGTEAFF. In DNA form, the CDR3 reads TGTGCCACCAGCGGCCAGACAGGTACTGAAGCTTTCTTT.

The rearrangement links TRBV28 to TRBJ2-5; D is undetermined. The V end lost 5 bases, the J end lost 10 bases, and 14 bases lay between the germline ends. The CDR3 runs 12 residues. CDR1 and CDR2 (germline): MDHEN, SYDVKM. The CDR3 region is CASSLTVLGQYF. CDR3 DNA sequence: TGTGCCAGCAGTCTCACAGTACTGGGCCAGTACTTC.

The V call is TRBV7-9, the J call TRBJ1-2; 7 bases are a match to TRBD1. The CDR3 has 13 residues. J was trimmed by 8 bases and V by 3 bases; bases with no gene match: 6. CDR1 SEHNR and CDR2 FQNEAQ come from the germline V gene (reference sequence). The CDR3 is CASSLPTGNGYTF. The CDR3 bases are TGTGCCAGCAGCTTGCCGACAGGGAACGGCTACACCTTC.

This clone was seen a single time. This chain links TRBV5-1 with TRBJ2-5; no clear D gene. The length of the CDR3 is 13 residues. Germline assignment: CDR1 SGHRS and CDR2 YFSETQ. The V gene lost 2 bases and the J gene lost 3 bases, with 8 bases spanning the gap. The chain's CDR3 is CASSLAGKETQYF. The CDR3 bases are TGCGCCAGCAGCTTAGCAGGCAAAGAGACCCAGTACTTC.